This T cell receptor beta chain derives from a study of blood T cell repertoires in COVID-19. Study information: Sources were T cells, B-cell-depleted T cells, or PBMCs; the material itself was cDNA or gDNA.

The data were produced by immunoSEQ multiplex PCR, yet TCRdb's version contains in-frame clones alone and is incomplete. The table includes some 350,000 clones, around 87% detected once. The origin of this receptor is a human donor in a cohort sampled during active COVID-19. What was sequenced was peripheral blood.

The CDR3 sequence: CASSLAIGQGSHNEQFF. In nucleotides, the CDR3 is TGCGCCAGCAGCTTGGCTATTGGACAGGGGTCCCACAATGAGCAGTTCTTC. The chain recombines TRBV5-1 with TRBJ2-1; TRBD1 matches at 9 bases. V gave up 0 bases and J gave up 5 bases; unmatched junction bases: 9. Germline CDR1 and CDR2: SGHRS and YFSETQ. The CDR3 spans 17 residues.